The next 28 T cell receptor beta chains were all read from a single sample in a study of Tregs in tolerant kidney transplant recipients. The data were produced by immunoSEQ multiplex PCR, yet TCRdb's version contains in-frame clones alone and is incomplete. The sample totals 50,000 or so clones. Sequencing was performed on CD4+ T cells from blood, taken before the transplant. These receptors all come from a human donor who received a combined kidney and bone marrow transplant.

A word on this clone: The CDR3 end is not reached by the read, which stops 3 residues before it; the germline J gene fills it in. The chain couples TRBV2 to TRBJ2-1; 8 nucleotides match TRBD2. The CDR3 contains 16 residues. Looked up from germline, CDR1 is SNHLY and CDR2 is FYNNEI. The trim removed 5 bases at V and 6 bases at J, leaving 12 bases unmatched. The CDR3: CASSKSLAAVGNEQFF. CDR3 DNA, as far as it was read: TGTGCCAGCAGTAAGTCACTAGCGGCGGTCGGCAATGAG.

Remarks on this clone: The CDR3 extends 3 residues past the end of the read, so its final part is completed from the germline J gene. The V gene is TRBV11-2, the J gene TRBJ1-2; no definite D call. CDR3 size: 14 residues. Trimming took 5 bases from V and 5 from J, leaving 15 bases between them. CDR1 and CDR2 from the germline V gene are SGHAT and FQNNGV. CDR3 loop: CASSPRRSGYGYTF. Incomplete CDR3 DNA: TGTGCCAGCAGCCCTAGGCGGAGCGGGTATGGC. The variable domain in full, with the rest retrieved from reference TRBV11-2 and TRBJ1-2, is EAGVAQSPRYKIIEKRQSVAFWCNPISGHATLYWYQQILGQGPKLLIQFQNNGVVDDSQLPKDRFSAERLKGVDSTLKIQPAKLEDSAVYLCASSPRRSGYGYTFGSGTRLTVV.

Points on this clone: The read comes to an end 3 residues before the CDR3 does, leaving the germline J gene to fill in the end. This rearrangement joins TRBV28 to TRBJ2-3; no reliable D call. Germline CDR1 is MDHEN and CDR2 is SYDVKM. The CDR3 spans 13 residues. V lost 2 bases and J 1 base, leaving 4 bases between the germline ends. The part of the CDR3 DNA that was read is TGTGCCAGCAGTTTACAGGGCACAGATACG. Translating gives CASSLQGTDT. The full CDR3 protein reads CASSLQGTDTQYF.

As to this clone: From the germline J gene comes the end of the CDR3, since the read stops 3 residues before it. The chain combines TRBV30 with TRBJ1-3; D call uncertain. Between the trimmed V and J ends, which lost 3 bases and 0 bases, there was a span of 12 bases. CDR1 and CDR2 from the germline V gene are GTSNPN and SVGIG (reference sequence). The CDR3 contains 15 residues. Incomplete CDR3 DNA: TGTGCCTGGAGACCAGACTCCTACTCTGGAAACACC. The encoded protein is CAWRPDSYSGNT. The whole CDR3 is CAWRPDSYSGNTIYF.

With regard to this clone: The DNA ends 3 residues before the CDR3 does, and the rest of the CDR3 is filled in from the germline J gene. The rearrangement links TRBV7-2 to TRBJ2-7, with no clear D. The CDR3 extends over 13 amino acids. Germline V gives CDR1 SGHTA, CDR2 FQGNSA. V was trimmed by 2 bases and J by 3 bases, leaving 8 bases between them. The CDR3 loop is CASSLRSLYEQYF. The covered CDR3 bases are TGTGCCAGCAGCTTAAGGTCCCTCTACGAG.

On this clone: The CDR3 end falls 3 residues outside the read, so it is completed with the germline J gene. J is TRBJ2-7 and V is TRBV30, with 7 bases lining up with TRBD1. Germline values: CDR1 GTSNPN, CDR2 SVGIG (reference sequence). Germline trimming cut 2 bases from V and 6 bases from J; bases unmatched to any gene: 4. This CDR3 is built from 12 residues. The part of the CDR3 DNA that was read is TGTGCCTGGAGTAAAACAGGGGTCGAG. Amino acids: CAWSKTGVE. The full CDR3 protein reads CAWSKTGVEQYF.

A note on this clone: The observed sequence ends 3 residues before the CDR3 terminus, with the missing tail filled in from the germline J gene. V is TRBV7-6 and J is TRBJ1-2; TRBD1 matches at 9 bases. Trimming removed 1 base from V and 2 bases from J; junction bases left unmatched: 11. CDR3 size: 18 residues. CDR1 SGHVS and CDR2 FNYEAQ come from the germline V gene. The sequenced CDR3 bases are TGTGCCAGCAGCTTAGGTCCCCCGACAGGGGGTCAGAACTATGGC. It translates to CASSLGPPTGGQNYG. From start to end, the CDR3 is CASSLGPPTGGQNYGYTF.

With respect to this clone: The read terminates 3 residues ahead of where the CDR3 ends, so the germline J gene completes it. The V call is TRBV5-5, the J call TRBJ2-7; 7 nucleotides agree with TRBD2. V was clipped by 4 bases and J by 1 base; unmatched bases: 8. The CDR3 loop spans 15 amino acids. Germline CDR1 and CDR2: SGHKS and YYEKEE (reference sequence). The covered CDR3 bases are TGTGCCAGCAGCGGGGGGGACTTCATATCCTACGAG. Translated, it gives CASSGGDFISYE. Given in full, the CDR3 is CASSGGDFISYEQYF.

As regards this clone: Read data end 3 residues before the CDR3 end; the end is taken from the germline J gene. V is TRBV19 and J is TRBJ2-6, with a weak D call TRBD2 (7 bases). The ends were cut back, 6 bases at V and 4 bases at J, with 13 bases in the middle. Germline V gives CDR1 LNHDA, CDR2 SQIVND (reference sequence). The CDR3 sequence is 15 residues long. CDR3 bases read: TGTGCCAGTAGGGAGGGGGGGCTAGGGGCCAACGTC. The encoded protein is CASREGGLGANV. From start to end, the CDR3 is CASREGGLGANVLTF. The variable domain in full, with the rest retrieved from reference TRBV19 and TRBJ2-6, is DGGITQSPKYLFRKEGQNVTLSCEQNLNHDAMYWYRQDPGQGLRLIYYSQIVNDFQKGDIAEGYSVSREKKESFPLTVTSAQKNPTAFYLCASREGGLGANVLTFGAGSRLTVL.

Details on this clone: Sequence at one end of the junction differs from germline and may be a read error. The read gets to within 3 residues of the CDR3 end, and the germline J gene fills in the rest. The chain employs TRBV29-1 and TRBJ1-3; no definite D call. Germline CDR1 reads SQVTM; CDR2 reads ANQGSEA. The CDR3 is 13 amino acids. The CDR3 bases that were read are TGCAGCGTTCGATCCAGGTTCGGAAACACT. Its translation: CSVRSRFGNT. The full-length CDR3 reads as CSVRSRFGNTIYF.

CDR3 residues: CASNQGGPNTGELFF. The part of the CDR3 DNA that was read is TGTGCCAGCAACCAAGGGGGACCTAACACCGGGGAG. J is TRBJ2-2 and V is TRBV11-3; tentative D call: TRBD1 (6 bases). The CDR3 end falls 3 residues outside the read, so it is completed with the germline J gene. Per the germline V gene, CDR1 is SGHNT and CDR2 is YENEEA. The CDR3 is made up of 15 amino acids. The V end lost 7 bases, the J end lost 2 bases, and 14 bases lay between the germline ends.

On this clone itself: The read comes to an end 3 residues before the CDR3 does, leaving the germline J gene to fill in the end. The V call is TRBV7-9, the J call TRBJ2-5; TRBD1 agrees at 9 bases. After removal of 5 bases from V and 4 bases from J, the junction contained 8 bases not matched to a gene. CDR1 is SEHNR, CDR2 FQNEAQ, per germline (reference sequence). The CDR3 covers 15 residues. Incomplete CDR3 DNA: TGTGCCAGCAGCCCGCGGACAGGGGCGGGAGAGACC. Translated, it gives CASSPRTGAGET. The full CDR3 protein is CASSPRTGAGETQYF.

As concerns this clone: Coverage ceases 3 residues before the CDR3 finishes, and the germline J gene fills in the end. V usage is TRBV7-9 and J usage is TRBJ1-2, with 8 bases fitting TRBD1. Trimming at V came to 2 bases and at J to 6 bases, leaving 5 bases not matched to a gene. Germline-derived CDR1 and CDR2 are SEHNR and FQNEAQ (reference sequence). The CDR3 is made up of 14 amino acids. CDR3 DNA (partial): TGTGCCAGCAGCTTATCGGCAGGGGGCGATGGC. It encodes CASSLSAGGDG. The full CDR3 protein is CASSLSAGGDGYTF.

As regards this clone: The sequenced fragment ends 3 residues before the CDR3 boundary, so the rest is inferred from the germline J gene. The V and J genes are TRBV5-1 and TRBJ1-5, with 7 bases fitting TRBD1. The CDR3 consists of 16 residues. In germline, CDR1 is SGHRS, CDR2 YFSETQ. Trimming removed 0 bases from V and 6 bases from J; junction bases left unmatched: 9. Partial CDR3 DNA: TGCGCCAGCAGCTTGGGCCTGACAGGGTTGGGTCAGCCC. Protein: CASSLGLTGLGQP. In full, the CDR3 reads CASSLGLTGLGQPQHF.

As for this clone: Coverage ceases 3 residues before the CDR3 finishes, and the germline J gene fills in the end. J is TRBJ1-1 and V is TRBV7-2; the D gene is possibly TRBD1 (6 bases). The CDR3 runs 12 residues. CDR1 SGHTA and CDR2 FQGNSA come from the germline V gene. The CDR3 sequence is CASSLNRAEAFF. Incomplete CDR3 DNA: TGTGCCAGCAGCTTAAACAGGGCCGAA.

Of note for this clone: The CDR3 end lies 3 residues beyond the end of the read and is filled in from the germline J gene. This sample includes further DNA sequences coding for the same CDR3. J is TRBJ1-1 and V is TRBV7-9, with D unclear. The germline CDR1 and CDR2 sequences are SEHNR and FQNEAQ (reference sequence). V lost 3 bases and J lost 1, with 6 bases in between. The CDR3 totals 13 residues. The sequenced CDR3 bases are TGTGCCAGCAGCTTGTCAGGGAACACTGAA. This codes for CASSLSGNTE. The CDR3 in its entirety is CASSLSGNTEAFF.

The CDR3 here is CASSAPQGLAGELFF. The sequenced part of the CDR3 DNA is TGTGCCAGTAGTGCGCCACAGGGTTTGGCCGGGGAG. This rearrangement joins TRBV19 to TRBJ2-2; maybe TRBD1 (6 bases). The CDR3 is cut off 3 residues early in the read; its end comes from the germline J gene. Germline assignment: CDR1 LNHDA and CDR2 SQIVND (reference sequence). CDR3 size: 15 residues. V was trimmed by 5 bases and J by 6 bases, leaving 16 bases between them. The entire variable domain, with the rest obtained from reference TRBV19 and TRBJ2-2, is as follows: DGGITQSPKYLFRKEGQNVTLSCEQNLNHDAMYWYRQDPGQGLRLIYYSQIVNDFQKGDIAEGYSVSREKKESFPLTVTSAQKNPTAFYLCASSAPQGLAGELFFGEGSRLTVL.

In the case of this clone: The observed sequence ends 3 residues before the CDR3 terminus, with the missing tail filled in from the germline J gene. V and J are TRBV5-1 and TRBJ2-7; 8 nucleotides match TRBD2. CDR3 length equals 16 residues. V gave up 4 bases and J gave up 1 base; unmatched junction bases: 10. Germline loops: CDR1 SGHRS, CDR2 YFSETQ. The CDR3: CASSRTLRGESYEQYF. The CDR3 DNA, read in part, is TGCGCCAGCAGCCGGACTTTGCGGGGGGAATCCTACGAG.

The sequenced CDR3 bases are TGTGCCAGCAGCCCACAGACCGACGGTTCCTACAATGAG. Its protein is CASSPQTDGSYNE. The whole CDR3 protein reads CASSPQTDGSYNEQFF. The V gene is TRBV7-6, the J gene TRBJ2-1; no clear D. The read halts 3 residues ahead of the CDR3 end, with the missing end drawn from the germline J gene. Germline-derived CDR1 and CDR2 are SGHVS and FNYEAQ. V gave up 5 bases and J gave up 1 base, with 15 bases separating them. The CDR3 sequence is 16 residues long.

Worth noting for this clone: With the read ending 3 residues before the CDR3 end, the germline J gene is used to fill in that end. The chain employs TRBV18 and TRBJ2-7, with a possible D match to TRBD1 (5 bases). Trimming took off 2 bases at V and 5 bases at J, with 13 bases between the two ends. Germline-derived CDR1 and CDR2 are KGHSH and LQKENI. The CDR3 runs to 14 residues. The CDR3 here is CASSPAEGEHEQYF. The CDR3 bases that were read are TGTGCCAGCTCACCAGCGGAAGGGGAACACGAG.

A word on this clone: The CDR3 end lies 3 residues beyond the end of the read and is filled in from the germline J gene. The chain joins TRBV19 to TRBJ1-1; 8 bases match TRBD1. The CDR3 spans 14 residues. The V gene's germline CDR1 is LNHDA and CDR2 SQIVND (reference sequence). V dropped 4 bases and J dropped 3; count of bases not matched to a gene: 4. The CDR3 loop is CASSTGQGDTEAFF. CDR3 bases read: TGTGCCAGTAGTACCGGACAGGGAGACACTGAA.

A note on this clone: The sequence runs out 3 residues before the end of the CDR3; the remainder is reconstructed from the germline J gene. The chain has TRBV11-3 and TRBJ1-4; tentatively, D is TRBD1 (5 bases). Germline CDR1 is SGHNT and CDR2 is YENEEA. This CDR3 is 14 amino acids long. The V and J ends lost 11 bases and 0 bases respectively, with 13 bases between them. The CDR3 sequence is CAGLTDTTNEKLFF. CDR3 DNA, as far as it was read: TGTGCCGGCCTGACAGATACAACTAATGAAAAA.

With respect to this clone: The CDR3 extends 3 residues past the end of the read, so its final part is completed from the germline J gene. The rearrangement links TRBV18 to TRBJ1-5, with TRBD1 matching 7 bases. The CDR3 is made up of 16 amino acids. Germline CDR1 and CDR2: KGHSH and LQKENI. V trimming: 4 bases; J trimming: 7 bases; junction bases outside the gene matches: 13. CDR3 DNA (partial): TGTGCCAGCTCACTTACTCGGACAGGCGAGGGGCAGCCC. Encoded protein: CASSLTRTGEGQP. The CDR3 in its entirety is CASSLTRTGEGQPQHF. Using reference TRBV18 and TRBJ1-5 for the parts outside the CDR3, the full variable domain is NAGVMQNPRHLVRRRGQEARLRCSPMKGHSHVYWYRQLPEEGLKFMVYLQKENIIDESGMPKERFSAEFPKEGPSILRIQQVVRGDSAAYFCASSLTRTGEGQPQHFGDGTRLSIL.

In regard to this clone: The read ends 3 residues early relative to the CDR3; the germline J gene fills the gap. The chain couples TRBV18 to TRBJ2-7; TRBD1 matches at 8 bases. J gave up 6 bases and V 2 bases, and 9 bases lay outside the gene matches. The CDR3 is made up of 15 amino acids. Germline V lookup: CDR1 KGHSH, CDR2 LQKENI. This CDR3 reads CASSPAGTGAPEQYF. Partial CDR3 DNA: TGTGCCAGCTCACCAGCCGGGACAGGCGCTCCCGAG.

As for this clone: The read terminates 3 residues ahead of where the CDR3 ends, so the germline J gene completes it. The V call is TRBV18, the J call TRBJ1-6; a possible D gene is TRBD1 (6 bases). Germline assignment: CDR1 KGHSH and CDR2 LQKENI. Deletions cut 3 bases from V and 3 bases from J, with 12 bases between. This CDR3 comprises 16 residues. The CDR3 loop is CASSPQQGDYNSPLHF. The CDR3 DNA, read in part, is TGTGCCAGCTCACCCCAACAGGGCGACTATAATTCACCC.

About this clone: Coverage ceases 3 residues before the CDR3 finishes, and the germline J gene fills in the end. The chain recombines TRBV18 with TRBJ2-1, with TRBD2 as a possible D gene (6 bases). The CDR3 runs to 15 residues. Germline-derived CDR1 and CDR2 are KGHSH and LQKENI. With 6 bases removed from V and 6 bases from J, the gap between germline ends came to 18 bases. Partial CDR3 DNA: TGTGCCAGCTCCCAGACTAGTTCGGTGGGCAATGAG. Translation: CASSQTSSVGNE. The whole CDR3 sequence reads CASSQTSSVGNEQFF.

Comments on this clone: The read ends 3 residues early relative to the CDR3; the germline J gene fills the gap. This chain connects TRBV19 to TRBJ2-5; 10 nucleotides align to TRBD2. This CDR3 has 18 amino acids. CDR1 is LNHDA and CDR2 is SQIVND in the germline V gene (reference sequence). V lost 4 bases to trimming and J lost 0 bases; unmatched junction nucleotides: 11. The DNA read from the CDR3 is TGTGCCAGTAGTAGAGGCGCGACTAGCGGGTCGTACCAAGAGACC. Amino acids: CASSRGATSGSYQET. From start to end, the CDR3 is CASSRGATSGSYQETQYF.

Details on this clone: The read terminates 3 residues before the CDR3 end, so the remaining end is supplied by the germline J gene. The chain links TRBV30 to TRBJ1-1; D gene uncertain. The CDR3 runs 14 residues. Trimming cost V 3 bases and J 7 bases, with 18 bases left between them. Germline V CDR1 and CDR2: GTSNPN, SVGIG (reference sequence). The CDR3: CAWRQSGCSDEAFF. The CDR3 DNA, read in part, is TGTGCCTGGAGGCAGTCGGGGTGTAGTGATGAA. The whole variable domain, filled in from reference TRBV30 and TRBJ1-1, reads SQTIHQWPATLVQPVGSPLSLECTVEGTSNPNLYWYRQAAGRGLQLLFYSVGIGQISSEVPQNLSASRPQDRQFILSSKKLLLSDSGFYLCAWRQSGCSDEAFFGQGTRLTVV.